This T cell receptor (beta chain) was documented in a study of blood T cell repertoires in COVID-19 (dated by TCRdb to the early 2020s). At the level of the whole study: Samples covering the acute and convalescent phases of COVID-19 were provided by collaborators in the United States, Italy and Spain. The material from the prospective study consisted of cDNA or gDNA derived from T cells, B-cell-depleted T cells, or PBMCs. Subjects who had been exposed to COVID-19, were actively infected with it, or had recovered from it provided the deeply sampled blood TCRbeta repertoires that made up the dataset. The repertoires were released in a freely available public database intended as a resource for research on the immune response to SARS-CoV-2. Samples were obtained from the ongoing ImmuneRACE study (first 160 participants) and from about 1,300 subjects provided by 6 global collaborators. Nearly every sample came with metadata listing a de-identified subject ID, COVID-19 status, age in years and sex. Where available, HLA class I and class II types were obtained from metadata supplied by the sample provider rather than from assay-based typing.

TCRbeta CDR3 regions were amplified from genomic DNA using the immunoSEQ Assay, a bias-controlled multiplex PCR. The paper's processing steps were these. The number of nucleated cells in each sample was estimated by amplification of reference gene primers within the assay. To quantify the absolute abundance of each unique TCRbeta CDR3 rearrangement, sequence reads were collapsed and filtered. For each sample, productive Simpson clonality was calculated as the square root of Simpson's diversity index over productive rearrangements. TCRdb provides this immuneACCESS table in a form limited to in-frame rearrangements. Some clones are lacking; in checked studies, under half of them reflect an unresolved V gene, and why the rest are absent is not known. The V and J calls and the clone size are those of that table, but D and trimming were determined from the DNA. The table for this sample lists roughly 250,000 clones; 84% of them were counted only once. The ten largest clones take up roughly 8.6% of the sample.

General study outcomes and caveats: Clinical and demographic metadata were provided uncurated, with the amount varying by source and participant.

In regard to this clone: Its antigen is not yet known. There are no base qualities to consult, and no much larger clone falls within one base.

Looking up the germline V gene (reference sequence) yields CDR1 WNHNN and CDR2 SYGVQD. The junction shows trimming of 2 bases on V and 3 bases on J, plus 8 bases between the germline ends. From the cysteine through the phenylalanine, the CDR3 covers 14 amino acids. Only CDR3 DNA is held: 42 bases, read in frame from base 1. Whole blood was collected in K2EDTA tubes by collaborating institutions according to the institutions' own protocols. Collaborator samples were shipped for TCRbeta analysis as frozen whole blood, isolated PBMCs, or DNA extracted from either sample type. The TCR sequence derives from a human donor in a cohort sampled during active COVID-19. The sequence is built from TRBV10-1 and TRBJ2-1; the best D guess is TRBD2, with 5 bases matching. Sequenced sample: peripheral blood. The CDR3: CASSERDIYNEQFF. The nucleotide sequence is TGCGCCAGCAGTGAGCGGGATATCTACAATGAGCAGTTCTTC.